These 4 T cell receptor beta chains were all obtained from the same sample, sequenced in a study of CD8 T cells in Susac syndrome. Reverse transcription of 0.5 to 1 ug RNA was carried out with random hexamers. TCRdb itself ran the immunoSEQ multiplex PCR reads through MiXCR, one entry per CDR3 protein. This table holds roughly 140,000 distinct CDR3 sequences, about 94% found once. What was sequenced was CD8+ T cells from PBMCs. The receptors originated from a human donor with multiple sclerosis.

The chain links TRBV9 to TRBJ2-6; D is undetermined. The germline V and J ends were trimmed by 0 bases and 2 bases, with 6 bases remaining between them. The germline CDR1 and CDR2 sequences are SGDLS and YYNGEE. The CDR3 loop spans 15 amino acids. The CDR3 spells CASSVGGTGANVLTF. CDR3 bases: TGTGCCAGCAGCGTAGGAGGAACTGGGGCCAACGTCCTGACTTTC.

The gene calls are TRBV30 and TRBJ2-1; 15 positions match TRBD2. Germline CDR1 reads GTSNPN; CDR2 reads SVGIG (reference sequence). This CDR3 spans 16 amino acids. V dropped 3 bases and J dropped 2; count of bases not matched to a gene: 2. This CDR3 is CAWRGLAGGPYNEQFF. The CDR3 coding sequence is TGTGCCTGGAGAGGACTAGCGGGGGGGCCCTACAATGAGCAGTTCTTC.

The chain has TRBV3-1 and TRBJ2-1, with TRBD2 identical over 10 bases. The CDR3 length is 15 residues. Germline-derived CDR1 and CDR2 are LGHDT and YNNKEL (reference sequence). The trim removed 0 bases at V and 6 bases at J, leaving 2 bases unmatched. The CDR3 here is CASSQEAGGRNEQFF. The CDR3 DNA follows: TGTGCCAGCAGCCAAGAAGCGGGGGGGCGCAATGAGCAGTTCTTC.

The chain recombines TRBV6-6 with TRBJ2-7; perhaps TRBD1 as D (6 bases). The CDR3 loop spans 15 amino acids. The germline V gene encodes CDR1 MNHNY and CDR2 SVGAGI (reference sequence). Trimming left V 5 bases short and J 5 bases short, with 19 bases between. For the CDR3, the DNA is TGTGCCAGCAGTCCCGACAGGATGGCAGGGGACGAGCAGTACTTC. It translates to CASSPDRMAGDEQYF.